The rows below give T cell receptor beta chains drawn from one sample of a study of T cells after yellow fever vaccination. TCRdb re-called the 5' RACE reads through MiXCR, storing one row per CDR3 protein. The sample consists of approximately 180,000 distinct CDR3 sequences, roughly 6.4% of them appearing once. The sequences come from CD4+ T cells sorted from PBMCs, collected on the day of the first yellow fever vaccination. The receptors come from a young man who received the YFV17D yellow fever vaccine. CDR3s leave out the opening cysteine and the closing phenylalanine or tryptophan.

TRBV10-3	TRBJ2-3	AISFRPADTDTQY
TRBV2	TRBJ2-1	ASSAQSYNEQF
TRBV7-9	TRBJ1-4	ASSLFGMSEKLF
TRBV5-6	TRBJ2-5	ASSLGVVPGQQETQY
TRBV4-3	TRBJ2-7	ASSQDTTGGLVVGYEQY
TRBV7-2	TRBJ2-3	ASSNGGASGDTQY
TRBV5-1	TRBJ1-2	ASSLGTDNTILGHGYT
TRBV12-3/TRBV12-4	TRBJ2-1	ASGIGGGSLEQF
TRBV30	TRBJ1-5	AWSVGPGNNQPQH
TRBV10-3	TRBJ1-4	AISGQGDEKLF
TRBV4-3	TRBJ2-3	ASSQDQRGASDTQY
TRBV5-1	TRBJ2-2	ASSLVLSNTGELF
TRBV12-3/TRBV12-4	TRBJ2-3	ASSLSGSDTQY
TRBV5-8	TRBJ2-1	ASSLASGGAPEQF
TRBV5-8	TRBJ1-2	ASSRFATGADT
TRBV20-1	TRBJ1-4	SAGTASNEKLF
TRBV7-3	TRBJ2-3	ASKRRTDTQY
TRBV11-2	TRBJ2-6	ASSLVRGHASGANVLT
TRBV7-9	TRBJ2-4	ASSWTGVDNIQY
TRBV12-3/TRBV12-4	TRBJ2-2	ASSVRTGELF
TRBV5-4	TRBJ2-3	ASSTRLAGITDTQY
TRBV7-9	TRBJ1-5	ASSLSGAQH
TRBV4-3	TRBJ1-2	ASSHPGVYGYT
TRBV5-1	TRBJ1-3	ASSLVEGRAGNTIY
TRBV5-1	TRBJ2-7	ASSPWGGLADAYEQY
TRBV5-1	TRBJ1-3	ASSLDPLSSGNTIY